Here is one TCR beta chain with its context. Its antigen is not known. The data are from a study of cytomegalovirus exposure and HLA in healthy donors. In the study overall: Out of about 170 million T cells, an earlier analysis found some 120 million unique TCR beta sequences in total. As released early, the data held 70 million to 95 million unique TCRs from HLA-typed donors. Study-level findings and limits: Altogether, 150 or so TCR beta chains were recorded as cytomegalovirus-associated. Published work reported that the classifier diagnosed cytomegalovirus status with high specificity and sensitivity.

PCR primers comprised 60 Vbeta and 13 Jbeta primers. Sequencing was performed with immunoSEQ multiplex PCR; in TCRdb, only in-frame clones are kept and a portion is missing. This sample has 150,000 to 200,000 clones, with roughly 76% found just once. The germline V gene encodes CDR1 LNHDA and CDR2 SQIVND (reference sequence). The CDR3 covers 17 residues. V was pared by 4 bases and J by 6 bases, with 18 bases of the junction left unmatched. The sequence came from a woman aged 18-29 years in good health and CMV-seropositive. The chain has TRBV19 and TRBJ2-7; 7 nucleotides align to TRBD2. The sequencing sample was made of PBMCs. The CDR3 region has the DNA TGTGCCAGTAGTACCCTCGGAGGCAGGACTAGAGGCTCCGAGCAGTACTTC. This encodes CASSTLGGRTRGSEQYF.